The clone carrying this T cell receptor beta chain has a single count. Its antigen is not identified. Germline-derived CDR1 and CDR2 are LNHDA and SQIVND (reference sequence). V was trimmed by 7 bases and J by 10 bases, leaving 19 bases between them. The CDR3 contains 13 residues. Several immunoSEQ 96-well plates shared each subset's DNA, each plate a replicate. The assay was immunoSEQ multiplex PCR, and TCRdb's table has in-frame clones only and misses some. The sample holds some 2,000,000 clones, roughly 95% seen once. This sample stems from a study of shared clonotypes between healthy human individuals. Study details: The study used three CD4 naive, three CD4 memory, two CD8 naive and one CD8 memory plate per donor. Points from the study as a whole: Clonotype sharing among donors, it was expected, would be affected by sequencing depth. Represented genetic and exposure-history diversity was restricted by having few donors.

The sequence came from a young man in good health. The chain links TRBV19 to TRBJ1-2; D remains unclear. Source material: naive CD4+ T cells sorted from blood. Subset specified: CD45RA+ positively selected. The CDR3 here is CASIDQHRVHYTF. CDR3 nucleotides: TGTGCCAGTATCGACCAGCACCGAGTTCACTACACCTTC.